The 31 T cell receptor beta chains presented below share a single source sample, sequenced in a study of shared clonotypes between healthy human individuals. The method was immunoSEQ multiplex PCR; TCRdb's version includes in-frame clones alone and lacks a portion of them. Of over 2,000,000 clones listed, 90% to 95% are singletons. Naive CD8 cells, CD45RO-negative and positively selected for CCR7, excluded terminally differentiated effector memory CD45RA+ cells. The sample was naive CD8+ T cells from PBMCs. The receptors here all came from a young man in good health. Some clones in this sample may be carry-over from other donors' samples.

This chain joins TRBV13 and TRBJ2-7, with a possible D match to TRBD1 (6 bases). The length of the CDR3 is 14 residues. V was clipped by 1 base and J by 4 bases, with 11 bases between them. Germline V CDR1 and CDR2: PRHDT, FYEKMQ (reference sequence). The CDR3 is CASSLARGLYEQYF. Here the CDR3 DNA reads TGTGCCAGCAGCTTAGCGAGGGGGTTGTACGAGCAGTACTTC.

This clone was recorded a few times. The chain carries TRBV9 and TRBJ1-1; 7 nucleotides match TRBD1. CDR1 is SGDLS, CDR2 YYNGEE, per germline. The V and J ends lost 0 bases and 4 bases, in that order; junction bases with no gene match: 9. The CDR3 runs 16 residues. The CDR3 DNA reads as TGTGCCAGCAGCGTAGGGATCGCGACAGGGCCCACTGAAGCTTTCTTT. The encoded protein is CASSVGIATGPTEAFF. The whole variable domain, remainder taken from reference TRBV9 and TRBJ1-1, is DSGVTQTPKHLITATGQRVTLRCSPRSGDLSVYWYQQSLDQGLQFLIQYYNGEERAKGNILERFSAQQFPDLHSELNLSSLELGDSALYFCASSVGIATGPTEAFFGQGTRLTVV.

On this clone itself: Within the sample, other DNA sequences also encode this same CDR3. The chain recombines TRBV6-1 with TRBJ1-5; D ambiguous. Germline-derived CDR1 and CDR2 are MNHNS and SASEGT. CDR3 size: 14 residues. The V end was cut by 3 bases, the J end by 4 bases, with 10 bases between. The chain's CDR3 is CASSDPGSNQPQHF. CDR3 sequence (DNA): TGTGCCAGCAGTGATCCGGGGTCTAATCAGCCCCAGCATTTT.

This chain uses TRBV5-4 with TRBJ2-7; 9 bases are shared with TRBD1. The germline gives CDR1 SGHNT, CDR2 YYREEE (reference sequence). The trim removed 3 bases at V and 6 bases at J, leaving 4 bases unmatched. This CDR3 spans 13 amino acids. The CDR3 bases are TGTGCCAGCAGCTGGGGGACAGGGTCCGAGCAGTACTTC. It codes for CASSWGTGSEQYF.

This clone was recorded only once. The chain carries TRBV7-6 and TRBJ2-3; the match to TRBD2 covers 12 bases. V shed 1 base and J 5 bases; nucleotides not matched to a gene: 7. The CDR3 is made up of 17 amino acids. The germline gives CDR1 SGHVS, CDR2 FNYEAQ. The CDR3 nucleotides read TGTGCCAGCAGCTTAGAAGGTCCTAGCGGGAGGGAAGATACGCAGTATTTT. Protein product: CASSLEGPSGREDTQYF.

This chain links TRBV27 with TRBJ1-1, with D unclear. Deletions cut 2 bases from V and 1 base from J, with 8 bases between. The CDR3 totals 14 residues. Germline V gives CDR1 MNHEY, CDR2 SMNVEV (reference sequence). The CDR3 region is CASSLERGNTEAFF. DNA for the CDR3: TGTGCCAGCAGTTTAGAGCGGGGGAACACTGAAGCTTTCTTT.

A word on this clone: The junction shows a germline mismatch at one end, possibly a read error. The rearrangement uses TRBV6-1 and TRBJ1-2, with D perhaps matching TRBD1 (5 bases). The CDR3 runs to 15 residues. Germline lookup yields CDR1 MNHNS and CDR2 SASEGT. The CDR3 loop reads CASSEVRGLNSGYTF. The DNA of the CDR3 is TGTGCCAGCAGTGAAGTGCGGGGCCTCAACTCTGGCTACACCTTC.

Written as DNA, the CDR3 is TGTGCCAGCAGCCGCACTCGCGGGCTTAGTGAAAAACTGTTTTTT. Translated, it gives CASSRTRGLSEKLFF. The gene calls are TRBV7-7 and TRBJ1-4; D ambiguous. CDR1 is SSHAT, CDR2 FNYEAQ, per germline (reference sequence). The germline V and J ends were trimmed by 5 bases and 7 bases, with 17 bases remaining between them. CDR3 size: 15 residues.

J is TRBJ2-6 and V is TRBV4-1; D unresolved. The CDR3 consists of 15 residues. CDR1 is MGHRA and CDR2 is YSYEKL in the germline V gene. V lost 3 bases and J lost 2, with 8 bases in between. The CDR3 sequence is CASSQRVAGANVLTF. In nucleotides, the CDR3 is TGCGCCAGCAGCCAGCGCGTGGCTGGGGCCAACGTCCTGACTTTC.

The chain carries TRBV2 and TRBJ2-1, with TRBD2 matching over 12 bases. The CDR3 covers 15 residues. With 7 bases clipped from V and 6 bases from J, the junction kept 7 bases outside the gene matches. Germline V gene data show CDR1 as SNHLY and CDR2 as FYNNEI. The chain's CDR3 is CASNMGGLAGNEQFF. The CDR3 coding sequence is TGTGCCAGCAATATGGGGGGACTAGCGGGCAATGAGCAGTTCTTC.

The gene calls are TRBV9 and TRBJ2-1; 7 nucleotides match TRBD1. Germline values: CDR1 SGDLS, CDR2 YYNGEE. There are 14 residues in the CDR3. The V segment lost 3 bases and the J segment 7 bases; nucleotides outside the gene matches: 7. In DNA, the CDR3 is TGTGCCAGCAGCGACAGGGGTTTGGGTAATGAGCAGTTCTTC. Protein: CASSDRGLGNEQFF.

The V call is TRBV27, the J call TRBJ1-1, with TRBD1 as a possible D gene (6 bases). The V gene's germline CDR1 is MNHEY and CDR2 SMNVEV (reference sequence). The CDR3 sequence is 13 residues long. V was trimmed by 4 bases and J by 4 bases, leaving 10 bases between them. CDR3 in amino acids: CASSSGGATEAFF. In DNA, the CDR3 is TGTGCCAGCAGTTCCGGGGGCGCCACTGAAGCTTTCTTT.

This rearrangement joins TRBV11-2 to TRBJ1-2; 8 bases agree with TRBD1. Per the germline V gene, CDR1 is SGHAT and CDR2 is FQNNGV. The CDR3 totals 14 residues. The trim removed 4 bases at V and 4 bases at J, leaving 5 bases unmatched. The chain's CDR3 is CASSYDRGLYGYTF. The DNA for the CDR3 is TGTGCCAGCAGCTACGACAGGGGCCTCTATGGCTACACCTTC.

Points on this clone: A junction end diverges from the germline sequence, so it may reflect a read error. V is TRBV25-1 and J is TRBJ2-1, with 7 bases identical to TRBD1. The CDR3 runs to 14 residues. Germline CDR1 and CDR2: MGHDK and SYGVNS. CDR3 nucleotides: TGTGCCAGCAGTGAAGGGGACAGTGCAAATGGGCAGTTCTTC. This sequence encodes CASSEGDSANGQFF. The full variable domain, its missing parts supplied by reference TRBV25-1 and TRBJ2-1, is EADIYQTPRYLVIGTGKKITLECSQTMGHDKMYWYQQDPGMELHLIHYSYGVNSTEKGDLSSESTVSRIRTEHFPLTLESARPSHTSQYLCASSEGDSANGQFFGPGTRLTVL.

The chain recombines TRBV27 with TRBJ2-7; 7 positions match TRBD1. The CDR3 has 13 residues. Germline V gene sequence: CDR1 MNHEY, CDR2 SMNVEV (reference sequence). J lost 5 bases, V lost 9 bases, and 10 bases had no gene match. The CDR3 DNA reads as TGTGCCAGTGCCCCAGACAGGGTCCACGAGCAGTACTTC. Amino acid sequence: CASAPDRVHEQYF.

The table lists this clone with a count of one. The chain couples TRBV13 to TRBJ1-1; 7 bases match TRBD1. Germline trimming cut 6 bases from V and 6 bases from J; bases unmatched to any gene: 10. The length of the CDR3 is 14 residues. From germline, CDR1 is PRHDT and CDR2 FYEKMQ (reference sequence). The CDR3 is CASSFDRVPSEAFF. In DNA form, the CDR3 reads TGTGCCAGCAGTTTCGACAGGGTCCCCTCTGAAGCTTTCTTT.

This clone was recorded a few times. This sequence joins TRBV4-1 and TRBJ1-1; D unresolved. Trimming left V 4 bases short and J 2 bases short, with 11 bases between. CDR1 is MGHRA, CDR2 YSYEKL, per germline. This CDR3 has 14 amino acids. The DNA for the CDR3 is TGCGCCAGCAGCCCCGGAAAATTCAACACTGAAGCTTTCTTT. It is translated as CASSPGKFNTEAFF.

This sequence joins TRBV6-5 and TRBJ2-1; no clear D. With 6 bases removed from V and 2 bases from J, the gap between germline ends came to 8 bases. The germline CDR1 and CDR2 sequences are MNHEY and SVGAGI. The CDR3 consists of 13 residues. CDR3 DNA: TGTGCCAGCAGGCTTGGGGCCTACAATGAGCAGTTCTTC. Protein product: CASRLGAYNEQFF.

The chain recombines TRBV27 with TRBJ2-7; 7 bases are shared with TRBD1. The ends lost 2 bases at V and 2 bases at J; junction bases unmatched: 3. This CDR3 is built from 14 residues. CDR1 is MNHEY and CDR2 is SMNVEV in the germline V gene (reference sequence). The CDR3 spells CASSLLDRTYEQYF. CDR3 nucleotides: TGTGCCAGCAGTTTACTGGACAGGACCTACGAGCAGTACTTC.

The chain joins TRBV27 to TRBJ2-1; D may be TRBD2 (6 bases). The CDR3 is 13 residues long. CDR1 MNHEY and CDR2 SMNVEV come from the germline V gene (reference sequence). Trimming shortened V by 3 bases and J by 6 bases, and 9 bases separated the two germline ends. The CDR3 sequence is CASSFGGLNEQFF. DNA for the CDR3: TGTGCCAGCAGTTTCGGGGGTCTCAATGAGCAGTTCTTC.

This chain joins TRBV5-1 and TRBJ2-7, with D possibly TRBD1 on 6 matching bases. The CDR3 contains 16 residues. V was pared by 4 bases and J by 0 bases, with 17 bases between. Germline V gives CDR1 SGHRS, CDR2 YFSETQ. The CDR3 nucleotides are TGCGCCAGCAGCCAGGATGCGAGGGGGATCTCCTACGAGCAGTACTTC. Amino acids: CASSQDARGISYEQYF.

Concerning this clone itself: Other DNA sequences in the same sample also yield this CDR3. The CDR3: CASSPGQGPGNTIYF. The CDR3 bases are TGTGCCAGCAGTCCTGGGCAGGGGCCGGGAAACACCATATATTTT. V usage is TRBV7-9 and J usage is TRBJ1-3, with a possible D match to TRBD1 (6 bases). The CDR3 covers 15 residues. Trimming stripped 6 bases from V and 4 bases from J, with 16 bases between. Looked up from germline, CDR1 is SEHNR and CDR2 is FQNEAQ (reference sequence).

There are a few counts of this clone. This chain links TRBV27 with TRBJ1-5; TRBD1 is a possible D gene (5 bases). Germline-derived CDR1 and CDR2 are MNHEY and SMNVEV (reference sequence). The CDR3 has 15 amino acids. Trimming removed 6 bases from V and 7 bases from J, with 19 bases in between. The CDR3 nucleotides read TGTGCCAGCAGCCAAGGAGGACACAAAATGCAGCCCCAGCATTTT. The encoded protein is CASSQGGHKMQPQHF.

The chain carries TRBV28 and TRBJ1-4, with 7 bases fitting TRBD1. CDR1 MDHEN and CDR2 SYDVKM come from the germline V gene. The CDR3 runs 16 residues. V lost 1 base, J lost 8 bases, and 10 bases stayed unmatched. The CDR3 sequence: CASSLFPGTAGEKLFF. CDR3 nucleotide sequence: TGTGCCAGCAGTTTATTCCCGGGGACAGCGGGGGAAAAACTGTTTTTT.

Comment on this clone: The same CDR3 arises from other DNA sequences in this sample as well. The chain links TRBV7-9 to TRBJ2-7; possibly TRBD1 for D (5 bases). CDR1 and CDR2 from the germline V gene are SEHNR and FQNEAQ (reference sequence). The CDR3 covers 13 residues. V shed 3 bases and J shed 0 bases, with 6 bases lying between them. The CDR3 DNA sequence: TGTGCCAGCAGCTTTGGGGCCTCCTACGAGCAGTACTTC. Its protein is CASSFGASYEQYF.

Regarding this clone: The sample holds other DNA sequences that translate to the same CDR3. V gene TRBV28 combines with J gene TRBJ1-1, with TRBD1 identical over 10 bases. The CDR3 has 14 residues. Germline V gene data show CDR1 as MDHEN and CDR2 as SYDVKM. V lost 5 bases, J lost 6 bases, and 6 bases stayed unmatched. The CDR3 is CASSGDRGSAEAFF. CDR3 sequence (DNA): TGTGCCAGCAGTGGGGACAGGGGTAGCGCTGAAGCTTTCTTT.

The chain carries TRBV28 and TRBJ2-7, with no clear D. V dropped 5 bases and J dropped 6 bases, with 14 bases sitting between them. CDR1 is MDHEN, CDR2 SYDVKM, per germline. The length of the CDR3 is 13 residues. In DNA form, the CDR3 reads TGTGCCAGCAGTCAACTTCTCGAAGGCGAGCAGTACTTC. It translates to CASSQLLEGEQYF.

The CDR3 reads CASSRTGSGETQYF. DNA of the CDR3: TGTGCCAGCAGCAGGACAGGGTCCGGGGAGACCCAGTACTTC. This chain links TRBV11-1 with TRBJ2-5; TRBD1 agrees at 8 bases. CDR1 is SGHAT, CDR2 FQDESV, per germline (reference sequence). V shed 5 bases, J shed 5 bases, and the junction held 7 bases outside the gene matches. This CDR3 region has 14 residues.

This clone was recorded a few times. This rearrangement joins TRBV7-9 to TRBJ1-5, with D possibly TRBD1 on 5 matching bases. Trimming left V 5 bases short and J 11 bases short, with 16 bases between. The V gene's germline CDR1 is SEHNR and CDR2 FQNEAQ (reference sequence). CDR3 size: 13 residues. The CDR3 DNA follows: TGTGCCAGCAGCCCGGGCCCAACGGGGGCCCAGCATTTT. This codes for CASSPGPTGAQHF.

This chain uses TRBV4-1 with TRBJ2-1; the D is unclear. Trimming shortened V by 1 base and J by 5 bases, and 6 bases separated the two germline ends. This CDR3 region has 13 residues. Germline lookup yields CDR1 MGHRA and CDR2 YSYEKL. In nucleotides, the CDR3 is TGCGCCAGCAGCCAAGTCACGGACAATGAGCAGTTCTTC. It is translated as CASSQVTDNEQFF.

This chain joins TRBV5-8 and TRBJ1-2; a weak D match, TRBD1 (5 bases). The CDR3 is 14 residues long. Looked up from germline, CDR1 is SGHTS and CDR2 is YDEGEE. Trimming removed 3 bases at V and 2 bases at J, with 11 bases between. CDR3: CASSSFTGNYGYTF. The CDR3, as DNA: TGTGCCAGCAGCTCCTTCACAGGAAACTATGGCTACACCTTC.